Listed below are T cell receptor beta chains from one sample, sequenced in a study of CXCR3-negative and CXCR3-positive naive CD8 T cells. TCRdb re-analyzed the 5' RACE reads; it lists each CDR3 protein once, without DNA. The record lists under 75,000 distinct CDR3 sequences, of which the ten most abundant hold approximately 0.76%. Sequencing was done on a sample of naive CXCR3+ CD8+ T cells from blood. These receptors were taken from a human donor in good health. Some clones in this sample may be carry-over from other donors' samples. Each CDR3 is given with its conserved first and last residue. Each record gives: J gene, V gene, CDR3 protein.

j_call: TRBJ1-3
v_call: TRBV14
cdr3_aa: CASSQDLPGFGNTIYF

j_call: TRBJ2-7
v_call: TRBV7-9
cdr3_aa: CASSRNYEQYF

j_call: TRBJ1-4
v_call: TRBV25-1
cdr3_aa: CASSNVLWTPATNEKLFF

j_call: TRBJ2-7
v_call: TRBV13
cdr3_aa: CASSTHGGGSSYEQYF

j_call: TRBJ2-1
v_call: TRBV19
cdr3_aa: CASSIGDRSSYNEQFF

j_call: TRBJ2-5
v_call: TRBV23-1
cdr3_aa: CASSHGTGGTQETQYF

j_call: TRBJ2-1
v_call: TRBV20-1
cdr3_aa: CSAEGLAREGYNEQFF

j_call: TRBJ2-2
v_call: TRBV28
cdr3_aa: CASSWERPRDARGTGELFF

j_call: TRBJ1-2
v_call: TRBV12-5
cdr3_aa: CASVYGTADVYGYTF

j_call: TRBJ1-1
v_call: TRBV12-3/TRBV12-4
cdr3_aa: CASSLGGGAGTFF

j_call: TRBJ1-1
v_call: TRBV20-1
cdr3_aa: CSARVVGLDTEAFF

j_call: TRBJ1-1
v_call: TRBV4-2
cdr3_aa: CASSYTGNTEAFF

j_call: TRBJ2-1
v_call: TRBV2
cdr3_aa: CASSETTVNEQFF

j_call: TRBJ1-5
v_call: TRBV19
cdr3_aa: CAGQGGYNQPQHF

j_call: TRBJ2-2
v_call: TRBV6-4
cdr3_aa: CASKGETGELFF

j_call: TRBJ1-5
v_call: TRBV19
cdr3_aa: CASSIGTGHSNQPQHF

j_call: TRBJ2-3
v_call: TRBV29-1
cdr3_aa: CSVELAGGPDTQYF

j_call: TRBJ1-2
v_call: TRBV6-5
cdr3_aa: CASSYMAGSNYGYTF